The 18 T cell receptor beta chains given below trace back to one sample, sequenced in a study of T cells in Graves' hyperthyroidism and ophthalmopathy. Researchers took RNA transcripts and amplified the TCR beta CDR3 regions from them. The primer set for the first-round RT-PCR of the TCR CDR3 was HTBI. TCRdb passed the multiplex PCR reads through MiXCR, listing each CDR3 protein once. The sample contains roughly 61,000 distinct CDR3 sequences, around 50% of which appear only once. Sequencing was performed on blood. The receptors come from a woman aged 60-70 years with Graves' ophthalmopathy.

This clonotype was observed many times. V is TRBV20-1 and J is TRBJ2-5; 13 nucleotides line up with TRBD2. Trimming removed 3 bases from V and 5 bases from J; junction bases left unmatched: 3. CDR1 is DFQATT and CDR2 is SNEGSKA in the germline V gene (reference sequence). The CDR3 has 14 amino acids. In DNA form, the CDR3 reads TGCAGTGCTAGGGGACTAGCGGGGTCGGAGACCCAGTACTTC. This sequence encodes CSARGLAGSETQYF.

J is TRBJ2-3 and V is TRBV6-6, with TRBD2 identical over 9 bases. This CDR3 spans 14 amino acids. Germline assignment: CDR1 MNHNY and CDR2 SVGAGI (reference sequence). Losses at the gene ends were 7 bases for V and 2 bases for J; bases not matched to a gene: 4. In DNA, the CDR3 is TGTGCCAGCAAGACTAGCGGCCTCACAGATACGCAGTATTTT. The encoded protein is CASKTSGLTDTQYF.

This clonotype was seen a few times. V gene TRBV27 combines with J gene TRBJ2-2; a possible D gene is TRBD2 (6 bases). Trimming removed 0 bases at V and 1 base at J, with 15 bases between. The CDR3 extends over 18 amino acids. The germline V gene encodes CDR1 MNHEY and CDR2 SMNVEV (reference sequence). CDR3 coding DNA: TGTGCCAGCAGTTTATCGGAGGGCACGGTGGGGAACACCGGGGAGCTGTTTTTT. Amino acids: CASSLSEGTVGNTGELFF.

The V and J genes are TRBV11-2 and TRBJ2-7; TRBD1 matches 9 bases. Germline V CDR1 and CDR2: SGHAT, FQNNGV. This CDR3 is 11 amino acids long. V shed 6 bases and J 12 bases; nucleotides not matched to a gene: 6. CDR3 protein: CASRSRGQGYF. In DNA, the CDR3 is TGTGCCAGCAGATCGCGGGGACAGGGGTACTTC. The full variable domain, rest sourced from reference TRBV11-2 and TRBJ2-7, is EAGVAQSPRYKIIEKRQSVAFWCNPISGHATLYWYQQILGQGPKLLIQFQNNGVVDDSQLPKDRFSAERLKGVDSTLKIQPAKLEDSAVYLCASRSRGQGYFGPGTRLTVT.

Here the CDR3 reads CSASGLVGETQYF. CDR3 coding DNA: TGCAGTGCTAGTGGATTAGTAGGTGAGACCCAGTACTTC. The gene calls are TRBV20-1 and TRBJ2-5, with D unresolved. The CDR3 extends over 13 amino acids. With 3 bases removed from V and 5 bases from J, the gap between germline ends came to 13 bases. Germline lookup yields CDR1 DFQATT and CDR2 SNEGSKA (reference sequence).

This clonotype was recorded many times. The rearrangement joins TRBV5-1 to TRBJ2-2, with D maybe TRBD2 (6 bases). V was cut by 2 bases and J by 3 bases, with 8 bases left in between. The germline gives CDR1 SGHRS, CDR2 YFSETQ. The CDR3 runs to 14 residues. The CDR3 coding sequence is TGCGCCAGCAGCTTAGGCGGGGACACCGGGGAGCTGTTTTTT. The encoded protein is CASSLGGDTGELFF.

This sequence joins TRBV20-1 and TRBJ2-1, with 7 bases fitting TRBD2. This CDR3 has 17 residues. CDR1 DFQATT and CDR2 SNEGSKA come from the germline V gene (reference sequence). The ends lost 0 bases at V and 0 bases at J; junction bases unmatched: 8. CDR3 sequence: CSARDPTRDYSYNEQFF. CDR3 sequence (DNA): TGCAGTGCTAGAGATCCGACACGGGACTACTCCTACAATGAGCAGTTCTTC.

This clonotype was recorded at least ten times. CDR3 region: CASSLAGTSLGSYEQYF. The CDR3 DNA follows: TGCGCCAGCAGCTTGGCCGGGACTAGCTTGGGCTCCTACGAGCAGTACTTC. This chain joins TRBV5-1 and TRBJ2-7; 9 positions match TRBD2. This CDR3 region has 17 residues. The V gene's germline CDR1 is SGHRS and CDR2 YFSETQ. The V segment lost 0 bases and the J segment 0 bases; nucleotides outside the gene matches: 7.

Concerning this clonotype itself: Because the CDR3 is missing its conserved closing phenylalanine or tryptophan, this is likely a read error. It is unclear where the CDR3 begins or ends on the DNA, so no DNA is shown, and the CDR3 is as TCRdb lists it. This chain connects TRBV7-8 to TRBJ2-3. The germline gives CDR1 SGHVS, CDR2 FQNEAQ. The length of the CDR3 is 12 amino acids, counting both ends. This chain's CDR3 is CASKGYTDTRYL.

The sample holds many counts of this clonotype. The chain couples TRBV7-9 to TRBJ1-3, with a weak D call TRBD1 (5 bases). The V end lost 1 base, the J end lost 2 bases, and 9 bases lay between the germline ends. Germline V lookup: CDR1 SEHNR, CDR2 FQNEAQ (reference sequence). This CDR3 region has 15 residues. CDR3 bases: TGTGCCAGCAGCTTAGGACAGTCGGCTGGAAACACCATATATTTT. This sequence encodes CASSLGQSAGNTIYF.

This clonotype was observed many times. The chain couples TRBV5-1 to TRBJ1-2; 8 bases fit TRBD1. J was trimmed by 6 bases and V by 2 bases; bases with no gene match: 9. Germline V gene lookup returns CDR1 SGHRS and CDR2 YFSETQ. The CDR3 runs 15 residues. As DNA, the CDR3 is TGCGCCAGCAGCTTATCCGGACAGGGAAGTAATGGCTACACCTTC. Encoded protein: CASSLSGQGSNGYTF.

In this sample, this clonotype turned up a few times. This chain joins TRBV7-9 and TRBJ1-5; D is unclear. V dropped 1 base and J dropped 6 bases, with 7 bases sitting between them. The length of the CDR3 is 13 residues. CDR1 SEHNR and CDR2 FQNEAQ come from the germline V gene (reference sequence). CDR3 coding DNA: TGTGCCAGCAGCTTAGAGGTGTCTCAGCCCCAGCATTTT. Residues: CASSLEVSQPQHF.

J is TRBJ2-1 and V is TRBV4-1, with 8 positions matching TRBD2. The junction had 4 bases not matched to a gene; V was cut back by 7 bases and J by 8 bases. CDR1 is MGHRA and CDR2 is YSYEKL in the germline V gene. CDR3 length equals 12 residues. The CDR3 DNA reads as TGCGCCAGCATGGGAGCGGGGGATGAGCAGTTCTTC. Encoded protein: CASMGAGDEQFF.

The chain carries TRBV7-2 and TRBJ2-4; 8 bases line up with TRBD2. Losses at the gene ends were 5 bases for V and 5 bases for J; bases not matched to a gene: 5. The germline gives CDR1 SGHTA, CDR2 FQGNSA. This CDR3 region has 14 residues. In DNA, the CDR3 is TGTGCCAGCAGCGTATCGGGGGGGGAAAACATTCAGTACTTC. It encodes CASSVSGGENIQYF.

Note on this clonotype: The junction and the germline gene differ at one end; a read error may be behind it. V is TRBV6-5 and J is TRBJ1-1; 7 bases are a match to TRBD1. Germline CDR1 is MNHEY and CDR2 is SVGAGI. The CDR3 is 14 residues long. The CDR3 region is CASSREGANTEAFF. The CDR3 DNA follows: TGTGCCAGCAGTCGAGAGGGGGCGAACACTGAAGCGTTCTTT.

In its sample, this clonotype was seen many times. The rearrangement joins TRBV5-4 to TRBJ1-1, with D unclear. CDR1 is SGHNT, CDR2 YYREEE, per germline (reference sequence). V dropped 4 bases and J dropped 7 bases, with 8 bases sitting between them. The CDR3 sequence is 11 residues long. As DNA, the CDR3 is TGTGCCAGCAGCCGAGGTGATGAAGCTTTCTTT. Translated: CASSRGDEAFF.

As to this clonotype: Because the CDR3 is missing its conserved closing phenylalanine or tryptophan, this is likely a read error. The rearrangement joins TRBV6-4 to TRBJ1-2, with 9 bases aligning to TRBD1. J gave up 1 base and V 6 bases, and 9 bases lay outside the gene matches. The CDR3 totals 16 residues. Per germline, CDR1 MRHNA and CDR2 SNTAGT. The CDR3 spells CASSSGQGRYNYGYTY. The CDR3 nucleotides read TGTGCCAGCAGCTCCGGACAGGGGAGATATAACTATGGCTACACCTAC.

This clonotype was observed at least ten times. The genes are TRBV20-1 and TRBJ2-7; D is ambiguous. This CDR3 spans 15 amino acids. Germline V gene data show CDR1 as DFQATT and CDR2 as SNEGSKA (reference sequence). V lost 4 bases to trimming and J lost 0 bases, with 16 bases between them. CDR3 amino acids: CSAKTGHFLSYEQYF. The CDR3 DNA is TGCAGTGCTAAGACGGGCCACTTTCTCTCCTACGAGCAGTACTTC.